The 17 T cell receptor beta chains reported below all come from one sample, sequenced in a study of a mutant IDH1 vaccine in newly diagnosed glioma (dated by TCRdb to the early 2020s). The library relied on the immunoSEQ multiplex PCR assay. The immuneACCESS repertoire file appears here via TCRdb, limited to in-frame rearrangements. These files lack a portion of the clones; in checked studies, under half of the deficit traces to unresolved V genes, and the cause of the others is not known. This sample holds about 53,000 clones; 70% to 85% were observed only once. Together, the top ten hold roughly 3.3% of the sample. The sample's time point, from its label and the paper: week 5, during vaccination. Every vaccine dose consisted of 300 ug of a 20-mer mutant IDH1 peptide in Montanide, administered subcutaneously together with topical imiquimod. Antigen specificity for these receptors is unknown. The material sequenced was PBMCs, taken from a glioma patient whose treatment included an IDH1 peptide vaccine. The receptors derive from a woman aged 18-29 years with glioma. Some clones in this sample may be carry-over from other donors' samples.

V gene TRBV19 combines with J gene TRBJ1-2, with 11 positions matching TRBD1. V lost 6 bases and J lost 5; bases outside the gene matches: 8. This CDR3 has 15 residues. Germline values: CDR1 LNHDA, CDR2 SQIVND (reference sequence). CDR3 residues: CASSLNWDRGYGYTF. The CDR3 DNA reads as TGTGCCAGTAGCCTCAATTGGGACAGGGGGTATGGCTACACCTTC.

The CDR3 DNA reads as TGCGCCAGCAAAGATGAGGGGAGCTCCTACAATGAGCAGTTCTTC. The encoded protein is CASKDEGSSYNEQFF. This sequence joins TRBV10-2 and TRBJ2-1, with D perhaps given as TRBD1 or TRBD2 (5 bases each). Trimming took off 7 bases at V and 0 bases at J, with 13 bases between the two ends. This CDR3 has 15 amino acids. In germline, CDR1 is WSHSY, CDR2 SAAADI.

This clone has just one count. V is TRBV5-1 and J is TRBJ1-1; D remains ambiguous. The germline gives CDR1 SGHRS, CDR2 YFSETQ. The CDR3 length is 15 residues. V was shortened by 5 bases and J by 1 base, with 15 bases between the two germline ends. The CDR3: CASRDSGHRNTEAFF. CDR3 nucleotides: TGCGCCAGCAGGGACTCTGGGCATAGGAACACTGAAGCTTTCTTT. Combining the CDR3 with reference TRBV5-1 and TRBJ1-1 gives the whole variable domain KAGVTQTPRYLIKTRGQQVTLSCSPISGHRSVSWYQQTPGQGLQFLFEYFSETQRNKGNFPGRFSGRQFSNSRSEMNVSTLELGDSALYLCASRDSGHRNTEAFFGQGTRLTVV.

The V gene is TRBV5-1, the J gene TRBJ2-1; 11 bases map to TRBD1. Per germline, CDR1 SGHRS and CDR2 YFSETQ. The CDR3 is made up of 16 amino acids. The V segment lost 1 base and the J segment 2 bases; nucleotides outside the gene matches: 2. This CDR3 reads CASSLRGQGAYNEQFF. The CDR3 nucleotides are TGCGCCAGCAGCTTGAGGGGACAGGGGGCCTACAATGAGCAGTTCTTC. The entire variable domain, with the rest obtained from reference TRBV5-1 and TRBJ2-1, is as follows: KAGVTQTPRYLIKTRGQQVTLSCSPISGHRSVSWYQQTPGQGLQFLFEYFSETQRNKGNFPGRFSGRQFSNSRSEMNVSTLELGDSALYLCASSLRGQGAYNEQFFGPGTRLTVL.

Only one count was recorded for this clone. The rearrangement uses TRBV14 and TRBJ1-2, with 8 bases identical to TRBD1. V gave up 3 bases and J gave up 5 bases; unmatched junction bases: 5. Germline V gene sequence: CDR1 SGHDN, CDR2 FVKESK. The CDR3 covers 14 residues. The CDR3 sequence is CASSQTGERYGYTF. The DNA of the CDR3 is TGTGCCAGCAGCCAGACAGGGGAGAGATATGGCTACACCTTC.

This clone is a singleton in its sample. The V and J genes are TRBV5-4 and TRBJ2-5; possibly TRBD1 for D (6 bases). The V end lost 3 bases, the J end lost 1 base, and 7 bases lay between the germline ends. CDR3 length: 13 residues. Germline V lookup: CDR1 SGHNT, CDR2 YYREEE (reference sequence). The CDR3 nucleotides are TGTGCCAGCAGCTGGGACACCCAAGAGACCCAGTACTTC. Protein: CASSWDTQETQYF.

The chain combines TRBV21-1 with TRBJ1-2. TRBV21-1 is deemed a pseudogene. The CDR3 totals 16 residues. The CDR3 loop is CASSKAERGQSLGYTF. CDR3 DNA sequence: TGTGCCAGCAGCAAAGCGGAGAGGGGCCAGTCGCTTGGCTACACCTTC.

This chain links TRBV9 with TRBJ2-3; the match to TRBD2 covers 14 bases. Germline V CDR1 and CDR2: SGDLS, YYNGEE. This CDR3 contains 19 residues. V was clipped by 4 bases and J by 0 bases; unmatched bases: 10. The CDR3 spells CASSPDSTSGGASTDTQYF. CDR3 coding DNA: TGTGCCAGCAGCCCCGATTCGACTAGCGGGGGGGCGAGCACAGATACGCAGTATTTT.

This clone appeared once. This chain connects TRBV6-1 to TRBJ2-1, with TRBD2 identical over 9 bases. CDR1 is MNHNS and CDR2 is SASEGT in the germline V gene. CDR3 length equals 17 residues. V lost 3 bases and J lost 5; bases outside the gene matches: 11. DNA for the CDR3: TGTGCCAGCAGTGAGGGTTGGCGTAGCGGGGGACACAATGAGCAGTTCTTC. Protein sequence: CASSEGWRSGGHNEQFF.

The chain uses TRBV4-3 and TRBJ2-7, with TRBD2 as a possible D gene (6 bases). The CDR3 is 15 residues long. Germline V gene sequence: CDR1 LGHNA, CDR2 YSLEER. Between the trimmed V and J ends, which lost 0 bases and 2 bases, there was a span of 11 bases. CDR3 DNA: TGCGCCAGCAGCCAAGATTACGGGGGAGCCTACGAGCAGTACTTC. It is translated as CASSQDYGGAYEQYF.

CDR3: CASSQEIRSGAGSPLHF. CDR3 in DNA: TGCGCCAGCAGCCAAGAAATTCGGTCAGGAGCAGGGTCACCCCTCCACTTT. The chain couples TRBV4-3 to TRBJ1-6; D might be TRBD1 (5 bases). Germline CDR1 is LGHNA and CDR2 is YSLEER. The CDR3 is made up of 17 amino acids. V shed 0 bases and J shed 10 bases, with 19 bases lying between them.

V gene TRBV10-3 combines with J gene TRBJ1-2, with 8 positions matching TRBD1. Germline loops: CDR1 ENHRY, CDR2 SYGVKD. V shed 4 bases, J shed 3 bases, and the junction held 7 bases outside the gene matches. This CDR3 is 15 amino acids long. The CDR3 sequence: CAISGQGARDYGYTF. Here the CDR3 DNA reads TGTGCCATCAGTGGCCAGGGGGCGCGAGACTATGGCTACACCTTC.

The V call is TRBV9, the J call TRBJ1-2; D gene uncertain. V lost 4 bases to trimming and J lost 5 bases, with 9 bases between them. In germline, CDR1 is SGDLS, CDR2 YYNGEE. The length of the CDR3 is 12 residues. In nucleotides, the CDR3 is TGTGCCAGCAGCCAGTGGGCTTATGGCTACACCTTC. This sequence encodes CASSQWAYGYTF.

The J gene is TRBJ1-2, the V gene TRBV7-2; D remains unclear. This CDR3 region has 13 residues. Germline V CDR1 and CDR2: SGHTA, FQGNSA. V was cut by 2 bases and J by 8 bases, with 12 bases left in between. In nucleotides, the CDR3 is TGTGCCAGCAGCTTACGGGGAGTCCGGGGCTACACCTTC. This gives the protein CASSLRGVRGYTF.

The J gene is TRBJ2-5, the V gene TRBV7-8; D may be TRBD1 or TRBD2 (5 bases each). Trimming took off 2 bases at V and 7 bases at J, with 23 bases between the two ends. This CDR3 comprises 17 residues. Germline CDR1 is SGHVS and CDR2 is FQNEAQ. CDR3 region: CASSLTGSGPAEGTQYF. CDR3 coding DNA: TGTGCCAGCAGCTTAACGGGGTCGGGGCCGGCTGAGGGGACCCAGTACTTC.

The CDR3 sequence is CASSRDRGFGGSPQHF. As DNA, the CDR3 is TGTGCCTCTTCTCGGGACAGGGGGTTTGGTGGATCGCCCCAGCATTTT. The chain employs TRBV19 and TRBJ1-5; 11 bases are shared with TRBD1. The V segment lost 11 bases and the J segment 9 bases; nucleotides outside the gene matches: 18. CDR1 is LNHDA and CDR2 is SQIVND in the germline V gene (reference sequence). The CDR3 spans 16 residues.

This chain links TRBV6-1 with TRBJ1-1; D is unclear. The V gene's germline CDR1 is MNHNS and CDR2 SASEGT. V was clipped by 5 bases and J by 6 bases, with 13 bases between them. The CDR3 has 13 residues. The CDR3 DNA reads TGTGCCAGCAGTTTCGTCGGGGAGGCTGAAGCTTTCTTT. As protein: CASSFVGEAEAFF.